The clone carrying this T cell receptor beta chain was seen repeatedly, ten times or more. Antigen specificity is unknown. Amplification of TCR beta CDR3 regions was performed using RNA transcripts as template. The HTBI primer set drove a first-round RT-PCR of the TCR CDR3. MiXCR, applied by TCRdb to the multiplex PCR reads, yields one record per CDR3 protein. The repertoire holds hundreds of thousands of distinct CDR3 sequences, with 13% to 15% as singletons. The sample is drawn from a study of T cells in Graves' hyperthyroidism and ophthalmopathy. Findings of the study overall: Using 13 V-J features, a model discriminated ophthalmopathy from stable hyperthyroidism.

CDR1 SGHNT and CDR2 YENEEA come from the germline V gene. Trimming removed 7 bases from V and 1 base from J; junction bases left unmatched: 5. The CDR3 sequence is 15 residues long. Hyperthyroidism was newly diagnosed in patients aged 18 to 65 (duration under 2 months). Fresh peripheral blood, around 9.5 ml, yielded the PBMCs. The chain combines TRBV11-3 with TRBJ2-2; TRBD1 matches at 8 bases. The TCR was taken from a woman aged 40 to 55 with Graves' hyperthyroidism. Material: blood. As DNA, the CDR3 is TGTGCCAGCACCGCCGGGACAGGGAACACCGGGGAGCTGTTTTTT. It specifies CASTAGTGNTGELFF. Combining the CDR3 with reference TRBV11-3 and TRBJ2-2 gives the whole variable domain EAGVVQSPRYKIIEKKQPVAFWCNPISGHNTLYWYLQNLGQGPELLIRYENEEAVDDSQLPKDRFSAERLKGVDSTLKIQPAELGDSAVYLCASTAGTGNTGELFFGEGSRLTVL.